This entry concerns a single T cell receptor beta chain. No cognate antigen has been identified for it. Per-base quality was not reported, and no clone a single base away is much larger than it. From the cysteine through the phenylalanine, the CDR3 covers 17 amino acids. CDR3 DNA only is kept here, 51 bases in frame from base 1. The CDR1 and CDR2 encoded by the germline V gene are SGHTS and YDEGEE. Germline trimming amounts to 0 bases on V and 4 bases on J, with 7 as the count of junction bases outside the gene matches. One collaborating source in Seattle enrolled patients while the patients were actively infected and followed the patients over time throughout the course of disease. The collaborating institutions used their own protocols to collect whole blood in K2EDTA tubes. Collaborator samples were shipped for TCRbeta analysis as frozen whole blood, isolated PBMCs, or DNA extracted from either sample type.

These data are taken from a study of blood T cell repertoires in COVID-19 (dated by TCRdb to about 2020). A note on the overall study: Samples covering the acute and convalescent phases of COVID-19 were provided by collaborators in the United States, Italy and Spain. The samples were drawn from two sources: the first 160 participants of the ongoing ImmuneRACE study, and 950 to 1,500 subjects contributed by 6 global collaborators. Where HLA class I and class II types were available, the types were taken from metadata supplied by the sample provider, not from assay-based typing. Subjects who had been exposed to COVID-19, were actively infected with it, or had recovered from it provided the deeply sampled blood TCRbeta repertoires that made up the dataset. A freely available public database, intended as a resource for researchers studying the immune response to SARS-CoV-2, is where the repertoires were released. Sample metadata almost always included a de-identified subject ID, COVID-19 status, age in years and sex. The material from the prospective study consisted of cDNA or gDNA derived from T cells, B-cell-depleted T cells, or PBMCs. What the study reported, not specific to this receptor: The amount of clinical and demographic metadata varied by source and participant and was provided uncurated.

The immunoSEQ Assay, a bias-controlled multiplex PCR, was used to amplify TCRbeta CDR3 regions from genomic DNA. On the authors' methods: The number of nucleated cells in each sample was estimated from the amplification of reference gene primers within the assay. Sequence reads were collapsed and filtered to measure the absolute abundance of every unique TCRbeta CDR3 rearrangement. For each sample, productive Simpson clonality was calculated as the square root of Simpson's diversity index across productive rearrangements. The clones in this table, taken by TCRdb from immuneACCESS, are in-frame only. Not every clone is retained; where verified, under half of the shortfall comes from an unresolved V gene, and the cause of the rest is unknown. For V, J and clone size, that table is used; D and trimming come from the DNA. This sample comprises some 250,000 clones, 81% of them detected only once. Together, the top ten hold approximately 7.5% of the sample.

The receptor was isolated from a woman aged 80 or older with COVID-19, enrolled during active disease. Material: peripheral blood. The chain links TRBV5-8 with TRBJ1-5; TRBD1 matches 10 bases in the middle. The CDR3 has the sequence CASSLALGQGVNQPQHF. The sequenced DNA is TGTGCCAGCAGCTTGGCTTTAGGACAGGGGGTGAATCAGCCCCAGCATTTT.